These T cell receptor beta chains were read from a single sample in a study of cytomegalovirus exposure and HLA in healthy donors. Measured with immunoSEQ multiplex PCR; TCRdb has only the in-frame clones, and not every one. The sample includes 150,000 to 200,000 clones, about 80% of them seen just once. Sequencing was done on a sample of PBMCs. Receptor source: a woman aged 40 to 55 in good health and CMV-seronegative. CDR3s include the opening cysteine and the closing phenylalanine or tryptophan. The order of the fields is D gene, V gene, J gene, clone size, CDR3 protein, CDR3 DNA. D genes are given only for firm matches. The size of a clone is reported for some rows only, either as once, few or many, or as a class for expanded clones.

D gene: TRBD1; V gene: TRBV30; J gene: TRBJ1-1; clone size: -; CDR3 protein: CAWSLMTGGTEAFF; CDR3 DNA: TGTGCCTGGAGTCTAATGACAGGGGGGACTGAAGCTTTCTTT
D gene: -; V gene: TRBV4-3; J gene: TRBJ2-3; clone size: -; CDR3 protein: CASSQGNRGSTDTQYF; CDR3 DNA: TGCGCCAGCAGCCAAGGAAACCGGGGAAGCACAGATACGCAGTATTTT
D gene: -; V gene: TRBV6-5; J gene: TRBJ2-2; clone size: few; CDR3 protein: CASDARPTGELFF; CDR3 DNA: TGTGCCAGCGACGCGAGGCCCACCGGGGAGCTGTTTTTT
D gene: -; V gene: TRBV2; J gene: TRBJ2-5; clone size: -; CDR3 protein: CASYLAPQETQYF; CDR3 DNA: TGTGCCAGCTATCTAGCGCCCCAAGAGACCCAGTACTTC
D gene: -; V gene: TRBV6-5; J gene: TRBJ1-2; clone size: few; CDR3 protein: CASPTPRGGNYGYTF; CDR3 DNA: TGTGCCAGCCCCACCCCCCGAGGGGGAAACTATGGCTACACCTTC
D gene: -; V gene: TRBV21-1; J gene: TRBJ2-3; clone size: -; CDR3 protein: CASIDKMSETGFADTQYF; CDR3 DNA: TGTGCCAGCATCGATAAAATGAGCGAGACAGGGTTCGCAGATACGCAGTATTTT
D gene: -; V gene: TRBV6-5; J gene: TRBJ1-2; clone size: -; CDR3 protein: CASTRTAHNYGYTF; CDR3 DNA: TGTGCCAGCACCAGGACAGCGCATAACTATGGCTACACCTTC
D gene: TRBD1; V gene: TRBV30; J gene: TRBJ1-4; clone size: -; CDR3 protein: CAWGPGQGAGKLFF; CDR3 DNA: TGTGCCTGGGGGCCCGGGCAGGGGGCGGGAAAACTGTTTTTT
D gene: -; V gene: TRBV2; J gene: TRBJ2-1; clone size: -; CDR3 protein: CASSYHSGEQFF; CDR3 DNA: TGTGCCAGCAGTTACCATAGCGGAGAGCAGTTCTTC
D gene: -; V gene: TRBV21-1; J gene: TRBJ1-2; clone size: -; CDR3 protein: CASSIPLLWTAPDYGYTF; CDR3 DNA: TGTGCCAGCAGCATACCCCTCCTATGGACAGCGCCGGACTATGGCTACACCTTC
D gene: TRBD1; V gene: TRBV2; J gene: TRBJ2-5; clone size: few; CDR3 protein: CASRGTGGAETQYF; CDR3 DNA: TGTGCCAGCAGGGGCACAGGGGGCGCAGAGACCCAGTACTTC
D gene: TRBD2; V gene: TRBV4-3; J gene: TRBJ2-1; clone size: -; CDR3 protein: CASSRLADSYNEQFF; CDR3 DNA: TGCGCCAGCAGCAGACTAGCGGACTCCTACAATGAGCAGTTCTTC
D gene: TRBD1; V gene: TRBV7-2; J gene: TRBJ1-2; clone size: -; CDR3 protein: CASSFVTGLGYGYTF; CDR3 DNA: TGTGCCAGCAGCTTCGTGACAGGGCTAGGATATGGCTACACCTTC
D gene: TRBD1; V gene: TRBV5-6; J gene: TRBJ1-2; clone size: -; CDR3 protein: CASSLGSTMTGHGYTF; CDR3 DNA: TGTGCCAGCAGCTTGGGTTCCACGATGACAGGGCATGGCTACACCTTC
D gene: -; V gene: TRBV29-1; J gene: TRBJ1-1; clone size: -; CDR3 protein: CSGRQDTEAFF; CDR3 DNA: TGCAGCGGGCGACAGGACACTGAAGCTTTCTTT
D gene: -; V gene: TRBV7-2; J gene: TRBJ2-1; clone size: -; CDR3 protein: CASSSLDGYNEQFF; CDR3 DNA: TGTGCCAGCAGCTCACTAGACGGCTACAATGAGCAGTTCTTC
D gene: -; V gene: TRBV19; J gene: TRBJ2-1; clone size: -; CDR3 protein: CASSIDSNYNEQFF; CDR3 DNA: TGTGCCAGTAGTATCGACAGCAACTACAATGAGCAGTTCTTC
D gene: TRBD2; V gene: TRBV15; J gene: TRBJ2-1; clone size: few; CDR3 protein: CATSKIGSGRGVNEQFF; CDR3 DNA: TGTGCCACCAGCAAGATAGGGAGCGGGAGAGGCGTCAATGAGCAGTTCTTC
D gene: -; V gene: TRBV7-2; J gene: TRBJ2-1; clone size: -; CDR3 protein: CASSFRFTGFEQFF; CDR3 DNA: TGTGCCAGCAGCTTTCGTTTCACAGGATTTGAGCAGTTCTTC
D gene: -; V gene: TRBV27; J gene: TRBJ2-6; clone size: -; CDR3 protein: CASSLVGETGANVLTF; CDR3 DNA: TGTGCCAGCAGTTTAGTTGGGGAGACTGGGGCCAACGTCCTGACTTTC
D gene: -; V gene: TRBV7-2; J gene: TRBJ1-2; clone size: -; CDR3 protein: CASSFRQANDGYTF; CDR3 DNA: TGTGCCAGCAGCTTCCGACAGGCGAATGATGGCTACACCTTC
D gene: TRBD2; V gene: TRBV6-1; J gene: TRBJ2-4; clone size: -; CDR3 protein: CASSEGASGRAGKNIQYF; CDR3 DNA: TGTGCCAGCAGTGAAGGGGCTAGCGGGAGGGCTGGCAAAAACATTCAGTACTTC
D gene: -; V gene: TRBV2; J gene: TRBJ2-1; clone size: -; CDR3 protein: CASSEARRVEEFF; CDR3 DNA: TGTGCCAGCAGTGAAGCTCGCCGGGTTGAAGAGTTCTTC
D gene: -; V gene: TRBV6-1; J gene: TRBJ1-2; clone size: -; CDR3 protein: CASSSTHRTGSGYTF; CDR3 DNA: TGTGCCAGCAGTTCCACCCATCGCACAGGGTCCGGCTACACCTTC
D gene: -; V gene: TRBV29-1; J gene: TRBJ1-2; clone size: -; CDR3 protein: CSSKGGENGYTF; CDR3 DNA: TGCAGCTCCAAGGGAGGGGAGAATGGCTACACCTTC
D gene: -; V gene: TRBV19; J gene: TRBJ2-2; clone size: -; CDR3 protein: CASSNPEAARNTGELFF; CDR3 DNA: TGTGCCAGTAGTAATCCTGAGGCAGCAAGGAACACCGGGGAGCTGTTTTTT
D gene: -; V gene: TRBV12-5; J gene: TRBJ2-2; clone size: -; CDR3 protein: CASGVGQFPTGELFF; CDR3 DNA: TGTGCTAGTGGCGTCGGACAATTCCCCACCGGGGAGCTGTTTTTT
D gene: -; V gene: TRBV7-3; J gene: TRBJ1-1; clone size: -; CDR3 protein: CASSALEGANTEAFF; CDR3 DNA: TGTGCCAGCAGCGCATTGGAGGGAGCTAACACTGAAGCTTTCTTT
D gene: -; V gene: TRBV6-1; J gene: TRBJ1-5; clone size: -; CDR3 protein: CASSEVSPRTRPNNQPQHF; CDR3 DNA: TGTGCCAGCAGTGAAGTCTCTCCCCGGACTCGACCTAATAATCAGCCCCAGCATTTT